The 22 T cell receptor beta chains below were found in one sample sequenced in a study of a mutant IDH1 vaccine in newly diagnosed glioma. No antigen has been identified for these receptors. The sample's time point: week 35, safety follow-up. Every vaccination contained 300 ug of the mutant IDH1 20-mer peptide and was paired with topical imiquimod. The repertoire was sequenced with immunoSEQ multiplex PCR; TCRdb's copy has only in-frame clones and lacks some. The profile covers tens of thousands of clones, with roughly four fifths appearing a single time and roughly 5% taken by the ten largest. The source was PBMCs, collected from a glioma patient whose treatment included an IDH1 peptide vaccine. The receptors derive from a man aged 50 to 59 with glioma.

This clone was counted a few times. The chain couples TRBV19 to TRBJ2-2, with 7 bases aligning to TRBD1. The CDR3 runs to 17 residues. Germline CDR1 reads LNHDA; CDR2 reads SQIVND (reference sequence). The V gene end was trimmed by 3 bases and the J gene end by 6 bases; junction bases not matched to a gene: 13. CDR3: CASSMIGQELSSGELFF. The CDR3 DNA reads TGTGCCAGTAGTATGATTGGACAGGAACTTTCATCCGGGGAGCTGTTTTTT. The complete variable domain, with remaining parts taken from reference TRBV19 and TRBJ2-2, reads DGGITQSPKYLFRKEGQNVTLSCEQNLNHDAMYWYRQDPGQGLRLIYYSQIVNDFQKGDIAEGYSVSREKKESFPLTVTSAQKNPTAFYLCASSMIGQELSSGELFFGEGSRLTVL.

The rearrangement links TRBV11-2 to TRBJ2-2; no clear D. Germline lookup yields CDR1 SGHAT and CDR2 FQNNGV. The CDR3 covers 15 residues. V was shortened by 4 bases and J by 5 bases, with 14 bases between the two germline ends. Written as DNA, the CDR3 is TGTGCCAGCAGCTCGCACCTCCAGATAACCGGGGAGCTGTTTTTT. This gives the protein CASSSHLQITGELFF.

This clone was counted only a few times. V is TRBV14 and J is TRBJ2-1; D not resolved. CDR3 length: 13 residues. The germline V and J ends were trimmed by 4 bases and 10 bases, with 14 bases remaining between them. The germline gives CDR1 SGHDN, CDR2 FVKESK. The CDR3 is CASSPFQGREQFF. The CDR3 nucleotides are TGTGCCAGCAGCCCCTTCCAAGGTCGGGAGCAGTTCTTC. The full variable domain, in which reference TRBV14 and TRBJ2-1 provide the parts outside the CDR3, is EAGVTQFPSHSVIEKGQTVTLRCDPISGHDNLYWYRRVMGKEIKFLLHFVKESKQDESGMPNNRFLAERTGGTYSTLKVQPAELEDSGVYFCASSPFQGREQFFGPGTRLTVL.

The chain couples TRBV6-5 to TRBJ2-2; 7 nucleotides agree with TRBD1. J gave up 0 bases and V 11 bases, and 6 bases lay outside the gene matches. Germline V gives CDR1 MNHEY, CDR2 SVGAGI. This CDR3 is built from 14 residues. CDR3 sequence: CAGRQGANTGELFF. The CDR3 bases are TGTGCCGGACGCCAGGGGGCGAACACCGGGGAGCTGTTTTTT.

This clone is labeled as medium-sized (0.01 to 0.1%). V gene TRBV7-6 combines with J gene TRBJ2-1; no clear D gene. The CDR3 covers 13 residues. Between the trimmed V and J ends, which lost 6 bases and 6 bases, there was a span of 12 bases. Germline assignment: CDR1 SGHVS and CDR2 FNYEAQ. The CDR3 DNA follows: TGTGCCAGCAGTCACCTAGGCGGCAATGAGCAGTTCTTC. As protein: CASSHLGGNEQFF.

This clone came up once. The V and J genes are TRBV9 and TRBJ2-3, with 9 positions matching TRBD1. Germline loops: CDR1 SGDLS, CDR2 YYNGEE. Trimming removed 2 bases from V and 0 bases from J; junction bases left unmatched: 4. The CDR3 sequence is 16 residues long. Here the CDR3 DNA reads TGTGCCAGCAGCGTCTGGGGACAGGGAAGCACAGATACGCAGTATTTT. Translation: CASSVWGQGSTDTQYF.

This clone was counted a few times. The gene calls are TRBV2 and TRBJ2-5, with 14 bases fitting TRBD2. V shed 6 bases, J shed 4 bases, and the junction held 4 bases outside the gene matches. The CDR3 contains 15 residues. Germline lookup yields CDR1 SNHLY and CDR2 FYNNEI. The CDR3 loop is CASSGLAGGGETQYF. The DNA for the CDR3 is TGTGCCAGCAGCGGACTAGCGGGGGGTGGAGAGACCCAGTACTTC.

The rearrangement joins TRBV29-1 to TRBJ2-5; D call uncertain. The CDR3 contains 11 residues. Germline CDR1 SQVTM, CDR2 ANQGSEA. Trimming pared 8 bases from V and 2 bases from J, leaving 9 bases between. The CDR3 DNA follows: TGCAGCACTGACGGTCAAGAGACCCAGTACTTC. Translating gives CSTDGQETQYF.

In this sample, this clone turned up once. The CDR3 DNA reads as TGTGCCTGGAGACCCCCGGGACATCAACTTTATGGCTACACCTTC. It is translated as CAWRPPGHQLYGYTF. This chain links TRBV30 with TRBJ1-2, with TRBD1 as a possible D gene (6 bases). Trimming stripped 3 bases from V and 5 bases from J, with 19 bases between. The CDR3 is 15 residues long. The germline V gene has CDR1 GTSNPN and CDR2 SVGIG (reference sequence).

The chain is built from TRBV28 and TRBJ2-7; TRBD2 matches 10 bases. V gave up 5 bases and J gave up 0 bases; unmatched junction bases: 10. The CDR3 covers 17 residues. Germline-derived CDR1 and CDR2 are MDHEN and SYDVKM. The CDR3: CASSRFRTSGSSYEQYF. DNA of the CDR3: TGTGCCAGCAGTAGGTTCCGGACTAGCGGATCCTCCTACGAGCAGTACTTC.

This chain connects TRBV6-5 to TRBJ2-2; 7 bases align to TRBD2. CDR1 is MNHEY and CDR2 is SVGAGI in the germline V gene. Trimming at V came to 3 bases and at J to 5 bases, leaving 6 bases not matched to a gene. This CDR3 is built from 15 residues. The CDR3 loop reads CASSYRGAGTGELFF. Here the CDR3 DNA reads TGTGCCAGCAGTTATAGGGGAGCGGGGACCGGGGAGCTGTTTTTT.

As DNA, the CDR3 is TGTGCCAGCAGCCCTAGCCTTCGGGGATACCCCTACGAGCAGTACTTC. Protein product: CASSPSLRGYPYEQYF. The rearrangement uses TRBV5-6 and TRBJ2-7, with a weak D call TRBD2 (5 bases). This CDR3 has 16 residues. V gave up 4 bases and J gave up 2 bases, with 19 bases separating them. The germline gives CDR1 SGHDT, CDR2 YYEEEE. The full variable domain, rest sourced from reference TRBV5-6 and TRBJ2-7, is DAGVTQSPTHLIKTRGQQVTLRCSPKSGHDTVSWYQQALGQGPQFIFQYYEEEERQRGNFPDRFSGHQFPNYSSELNVNALLLGDSALYLCASSPSLRGYPYEQYFGPGTRLTVT.

The rearrangement links TRBV2 to TRBJ1-5, with D possibly matching TRBD1 (5 bases). The length of the CDR3 is 15 residues. V gave up 4 bases and J gave up 5 bases, with 15 bases separating them. Germline CDR1 reads SNHLY; CDR2 reads FYNNEI. The CDR3 sequence: CASSGGGARDQPQHF. The CDR3 coding sequence is TGTGCCAGCAGTGGGGGAGGGGCCCGGGATCAGCCCCAGCATTTT.

This chain links TRBV5-6 with TRBJ1-6; D is uncertain. This CDR3 contains 13 residues. Germline V gives CDR1 SGHDT, CDR2 YYEEEE. V was cut by 0 bases and J by 7 bases, with 5 bases left in between. The CDR3 DNA reads TGTGCCAGCAGCTTGGAACGGAATTCACCCCTCCACTTT. Translated: CASSLERNSPLHF.

The genes are TRBV7-2 and TRBJ1-2, with 9 bases fitting TRBD1. Trimming removed 5 bases from V and 8 bases from J; junction bases left unmatched: 6. The germline CDR1 and CDR2 sequences are SGHTA and FQGNSA. The CDR3 has 13 amino acids. The CDR3 DNA reads TGTGCCAGCAGCCAGGGACAGGGAGGCGGCTACACCTTC. This translates into CASSQGQGGGYTF.

This clone is a singleton in its sample. This rearrangement joins TRBV5-1 to TRBJ1-1; D is uncertain. Germline loops: CDR1 SGHRS, CDR2 YFSETQ. Trimming stripped 4 bases from V and 1 base from J, with 11 bases between. This CDR3 spans 14 amino acids. The CDR3 spells CASSHPTENTEAFF. The CDR3 region has the DNA TGCGCCAGCAGCCACCCGACCGAGAACACTGAAGCTTTCTTT.

The V call is TRBV4-3, the J call TRBJ1-4; perhaps TRBD1 as D (5 bases). The CDR3 extends over 14 amino acids. Germline-derived CDR1 and CDR2 are LGHNA and YSLEER. Trimming removed 1 base at V and 6 bases at J, with 9 bases between. For the CDR3, the DNA is TGCGCCAGCAGCCAAGTAGGGACGGATGAAAAACTGTTTTTT. As protein: CASSQVGTDEKLFF.

The chain carries TRBV27 and TRBJ1-1, with 10 bases lining up with TRBD1. V lost 4 bases and J lost 8; bases outside the gene matches: 13. The CDR3 runs 16 residues. In germline, CDR1 is MNHEY, CDR2 SMNVEV (reference sequence). The DNA for the CDR3 is TGTGCCAGCAGTTCACCGACAGGGGGCATATCCGTAGAAGCTTTCTTT. Its translation is CASSSPTGGISVEAFF.

This rearrangement joins TRBV7-3 to TRBJ1-2, with D unclear. V was clipped by 1 base and J by 7 bases, with 13 bases between them. CDR1 and CDR2 (germline): SGHTA, FQGTGA. The CDR3 has 14 residues. The CDR3 reads CASSLNRQDSGYTF. Here the CDR3 DNA reads TGTGCCAGCAGCTTAAACCGGCAGGACTCTGGCTACACCTTC. The full variable domain, with the rest looked up from reference TRBV7-3 and TRBJ1-2, is GAGVSQTPSNKVTEKGKYVELRCDPISGHTALYWYRQSLGQGPEFLIYFQGTGAADDSGLPNDRFFAVRPEGSVSTLKIQRTERGDSAVYLCASSLNRQDSGYTFGSGTRLTVV.

J is TRBJ2-3 and V is TRBV7-2; D remains unclear. Germline lookup yields CDR1 SGHTA and CDR2 FQGNSA. V gave up 5 bases and J gave up 5 bases, with 14 bases separating them. This CDR3 contains 14 residues. CDR3 DNA: TGTGCCAGCAGCCCCCGTGGTTTGGTAGATACGCAGTATTTT. Protein product: CASSPRGLVDTQYF.

J is TRBJ1-2 and V is TRBV30, with 7 bases fitting TRBD1. The CDR3 runs to 14 residues. Germline V CDR1 and CDR2: GTSNPN, SVGIG (reference sequence). After removal of 4 bases from V and 4 bases from J, the junction contained 9 bases not matched to a gene. The CDR3 loop reads CAWMPPGQPYGYTF. The CDR3 nucleotides read TGTGCCTGGATGCCGCCGGGACAGCCCTATGGCTACACCTTC.

The gene calls are TRBV7-3 and TRBJ2-5; possibly TRBD2 for D (6 bases). This CDR3 region has 15 residues. CDR1 and CDR2 (germline): SGHTA, FQGTGA. The germline V and J ends were trimmed by 5 bases and 5 bases, with 18 bases remaining between them. The CDR3 nucleotides read TGTGCCAGCAGCCTTACGACTGGGGGGTGGGAGACCCAGTACTTC. It codes for CASSLTTGGWETQYF.